This T cell receptor (beta chain) was profiled in a study of shared clonotypes between healthy human individuals. Details on this clone: Its antigen is not identified.

Assay used: immunoSEQ multiplex PCR; TCRdb lists only in-frame clones, some missing. The sample contains about 2.4 million clones, approximately 92% of which appear only once. With V trimmed by 3 bases and J by 6 bases, 6 bases remained unmatched. In germline, CDR1 is SGDLS, CDR2 YYNGEE. The CDR3 is 15 residues long. Study results and caveats: Sorted-subset samples were not fully sequenced, rarefaction indicated. Naive subsets usually exceeded memory subsets in estimated richness.

The receptor was derived from a man aged 18 to 30 in good health. The sequencing input was naive CD4+ T cells sorted from blood. Subset described: CD45RA+ positively selected. The V call is TRBV9, the J call TRBJ1-6, with 7 bases aligning to TRBD1. The CDR3 coding sequence is TGTGCCAGCAGCGGGCAGACAGGGAGTAATTCACCCCTCCACTTT. The encoded protein is CASSGQTGSNSPLHF.